This entry is about one T cell receptor (beta chain). This CDR3 has 14 residues. The germline V and J ends were trimmed by 5 bases and 2 bases, with 12 bases remaining between them. The germline CDR1 and CDR2 sequences are SGHVS and FQNEAQ. This record belongs to a study of blood T cell repertoires in COVID-19. Data came from immunoSEQ multiplex PCR; TCRdb stores just in-frame clones and leaves some out. The table lists 150,000 to 200,000 clones, 87% of them singletons. V and J are TRBV7-8 and TRBJ1-1; D is ambiguous. This clonotype was obtained from a woman in her seventies with COVID-19, enrolled during active disease. The sample consisted of peripheral blood. The CDR3 spells CASSTGLKNTEAFF. The CDR3 nucleotides are TGTGCCAGCAGCACCGGACTGAAAAACACTGAAGCTTTCTTT.